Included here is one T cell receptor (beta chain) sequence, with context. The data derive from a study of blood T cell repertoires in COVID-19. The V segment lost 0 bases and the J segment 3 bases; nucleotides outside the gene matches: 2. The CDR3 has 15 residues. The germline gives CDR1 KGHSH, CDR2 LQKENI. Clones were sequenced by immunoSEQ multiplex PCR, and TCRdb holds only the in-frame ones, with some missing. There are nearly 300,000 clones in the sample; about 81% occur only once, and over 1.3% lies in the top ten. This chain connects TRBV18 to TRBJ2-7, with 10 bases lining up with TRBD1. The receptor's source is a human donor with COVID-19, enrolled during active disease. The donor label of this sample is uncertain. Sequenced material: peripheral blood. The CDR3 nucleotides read TGTGCCAGCTCACCACCCTGGACAGGGGGCTACGAGCAGTACTTC. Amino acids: CASSPPWTGGYEQYF.